These 12 T cell receptor beta chains came from one sample sequenced in a study of identical twins. TCRdb passed the 5' RACE reads through MiXCR, listing each CDR3 protein once. The sample has 400,000 to 500,000 distinct CDR3 sequences, approximately 17% seen once. Sequencing was performed on naive T cells sorted from blood. Receptors originate from a man in his fifties or sixties in good health.

This clonotype has just a few counts. The chain is built from TRBV5-1 and TRBJ1-1; TRBD1 agrees at 9 bases. The germline gives CDR1 SGHRS, CDR2 YFSETQ. This CDR3 spans 15 amino acids. V was clipped by 6 bases and J by 4 bases; unmatched bases: 10. The CDR3 region has the DNA TGCGCCAGCACCAAAGCAACAGGGGGCATCACTGAAGCTTTCTTT. This gives the protein CASTKATGGITEAFF.

CDR3 protein: CSVRLNQETQYF. The DNA for the CDR3 is TGCAGCGTCCGACTGAACCAAGAGACCCAGTACTTC. The chain combines TRBV29-1 with TRBJ2-5; D gene ambiguous. This CDR3 has 12 amino acids. Germline values: CDR1 SQVTM, CDR2 ANQGSEA. V was pared by 6 bases and J by 0 bases, with 8 bases between. Full variable domain (remainder filled in from reference TRBV29-1 and TRBJ2-5): SAVISQKPSRDICQRGTSLTIQCQVDSQVTMMFWYRQQPGQSLTLIATANQGSEATYESGFVIDKFPISRPNLTFSTLTVSNMSPEDSSIYLCSVRLNQETQYFGPGTRLLVL.

Concerning this clonotype itself: A much larger clone differs from this one at a single base, so this may be a read error. This chain links TRBV5-4 with TRBJ2-2; 7 bases are a match to TRBD2. There are 14 residues in the CDR3. CDR1 is SGHNT, CDR2 YYREEE, per germline (reference sequence). This chain's CDR3 is CASKAGDATGEVFF. Written as DNA, the CDR3 is TGTGCCAGCAAGGCGGGAGATGCCACCGGGGAGGTGTTTTTT.

The chain has TRBV29-1 and TRBJ2-1; D call uncertain. Trimming pared 3 bases from V and 7 bases from J, leaving 7 bases between. CDR3 length: 11 amino acids. Germline V CDR1 and CDR2: SQVTM, ANQGSEA. For the CDR3, the DNA is TGCAGCGTTGAGTCTGGGAATGAGCAGTTCTTC. The encoded protein is CSVESGNEQFF.

This chain uses TRBV6-1 with TRBJ2-1; 10 positions match TRBD1. The V and J ends lost 8 bases and 8 bases, in that order; junction bases with no gene match: 12. This CDR3 is built from 15 residues. Germline-derived CDR1 and CDR2 are MNHNS and SASEGT. CDR3 DNA sequence: TGTGCCAGCCGCCGGGGACAGGGGTCTGGGTATGAGCAGTTCTTC. The encoded protein is CASRRGQGSGYEQFF.

The chain has TRBV7-9 and TRBJ1-3; TRBD1 agrees at 7 bases. CDR1 and CDR2 (germline): SEHNR, FQNEAQ (reference sequence). V was pared by 4 bases and J by 4 bases, with 7 bases of the junction left unmatched. The CDR3 length is 15 residues. The CDR3 is CASSSTGNTGNTIYF. The CDR3 DNA is TGTGCCAGCAGCTCGACAGGGAATACAGGAAACACCATATATTTT. Using reference TRBV7-9 and TRBJ1-3 for the parts outside the CDR3, the full variable domain is DTGVSQNPRHKITKRGQNVTFRCDPISEHNRLYWYRQTLGQGPEFLTYFQNEAQLEKSRLLSDRFSAERPKGSFSTLEIQRTEQGDSAMYLCASSSTGNTGNTIYFGEGSWLTVV.

This clonotype occurred a few times. The genes are TRBV5-1 and TRBJ1-2; TRBD1 is a possible D gene (6 bases). The germline V gene has CDR1 SGHRS and CDR2 YFSETQ. V gave up 1 base and J gave up 6 bases, with 13 bases separating them. This CDR3 region has 14 residues. Written as DNA, the CDR3 is TGCGCCAGCAGCTTGCGGGGGCAAACCCATGGCTACACCTTC. As protein: CASSLRGQTHGYTF. Full variable domain (remainder filled in from reference TRBV5-1 and TRBJ1-2): KAGVTQTPRYLIKTRGQQVTLSCSPISGHRSVSWYQQTPGQGLQFLFEYFSETQRNKGNFPGRFSGRQFSNSRSEMNVSTLELGDSALYLCASSLRGQTHGYTFGSGTRLTVV.

This clonotype was counted ten times or more. This chain uses TRBV27 with TRBJ2-7, with D uncertain. From germline, CDR1 is MNHEY and CDR2 SMNVEV (reference sequence). Trimming cost V 6 bases and J 9 bases, with 18 bases left between them. This CDR3 is 13 amino acids long. The CDR3 is CASSQRSPSAQYF. As DNA, the CDR3 is TGTGCCAGCAGCCAAAGGTCCCCCTCCGCGCAGTACTTC.

The table lists this clonotype with many counts. The V gene is TRBV11-3, the J gene TRBJ2-5, with TRBD1 matching over 7 bases. CDR3 length: 13 residues. The V segment lost 5 bases and the J segment 4 bases; nucleotides outside the gene matches: 4. Germline V CDR1 and CDR2: SGHNT, YENEEA. The CDR3 sequence is CASSLGTAETQYF. CDR3 DNA sequence: TGTGCCAGCAGCCTAGGGACAGCAGAGACCCAGTACTTC.

The chain employs TRBV24-1 and TRBJ2-1, with 8 bases identical to TRBD2. The CDR3 totals 15 residues. V trimming: 4 bases; J trimming: 4 bases; junction bases outside the gene matches: 5. Germline CDR1 and CDR2: KGHDR and SFDVKD. This chain's CDR3 is CATSDRGTRYNEQFF. CDR3 coding DNA: TGTGCCACCAGTGACCGAGGGACTAGATACAATGAGCAGTTCTTC.

This chain joins TRBV6-2 or TRBV6-3 and TRBJ2-7; a possible D gene is TRBD1 (6 bases). The CDR3 runs to 13 residues. The V end lost 6 bases, the J end lost 6 bases, and 15 bases lay between the germline ends. CDR1 and CDR2 from the germline V gene are MNHEY and SVGEGT. Here the CDR3 reads CASRHRDLGEQYF. In DNA, the CDR3 is TGTGCCAGCAGACACAGGGATTTGGGCGAGCAGTACTTC.

This clonotype was seen a few times. The chain uses TRBV18 and TRBJ2-5, with 10 bases aligning to TRBD1. The ends lost 3 bases at V and 5 bases at J; junction bases unmatched: 9. The CDR3 contains 16 residues. Germline V gene lookup returns CDR1 KGHSH and CDR2 LQKENI. Here the CDR3 reads CASSPRAGQGTETQYF. The CDR3 DNA reads as TGTGCCAGCTCACCTCGAGCGGGACAGGGGACGGAGACCCAGTACTTC.